This T cell receptor (beta chain) is drawn from a study of blood T cell repertoires in COVID-19 (dated by TCRdb to the early 2020s). With regard to the full study: Samples covering the acute and convalescent phases of COVID-19 were provided by collaborators in the United States, Italy and Spain. The prospective study material was composed of cDNA or gDNA derived from T cells, B-cell-depleted T cells, or PBMCs. The dataset comprised deeply sampled blood TCRbeta repertoires from subjects exposed to, actively infected with, or recovered from COVID-19. The repertoires were released in a freely available public database intended as a resource for research on the immune response to SARS-CoV-2. The samples were drawn from two sources: the first 160 participants of the ongoing ImmuneRACE study, and approximately 1,300 subjects contributed by 6 global collaborators. Nearly every sample came with metadata listing a de-identified subject ID, COVID-19 status, age in years and sex. Where available, HLA class I and class II types were obtained from metadata supplied by the sample provider rather than from assay-based typing. What the work shows at the level of the full study, not this receptor alone: The quantity of clinical and demographic metadata differed by source and by participant and was supplied without curation.

For this clone: Its antigen is still unknown. No quality values exist for individual bases; no much larger clone is one base distant.

The CDR3 goes from the cysteine to the phenylalanine over 13 residues. The kept DNA is CDR3 alone, 39 bases in frame from the first base. CDR1 SGHRS and CDR2 YFSETQ were looked up in the germline V gene. From V the trimming removes 1 base and from J it removes 8 bases, while the gene matches leave 2 bases of the junction unaccounted for. One collaborating source in Seattle enrolled patients during active infection and followed them longitudinally through the course of disease. Collaborating institutions collected whole blood in K2EDTA tubes following their own protocols. Collaborator samples were shipped for TCRbeta analysis as frozen whole blood, isolated PBMCs, or DNA extracted from either sample type. TCRbeta CDR3 regions were amplified from genomic DNA by means of the immunoSEQ Assay, a bias-controlled multiplex PCR. Regarding the original processing steps: Nucleated cell counts per sample were estimated from amplification of reference gene primers within the assay. To quantify the absolute abundance of each unique TCRbeta CDR3 rearrangement, sequence reads were collapsed and filtered. For each sample, productive Simpson clonality was calculated by taking the square root of Simpson's diversity index across productive rearrangements. This is the immuneACCESS table as TCRdb keeps it, with only in-frame sequences that have V and J called. A part of the clones is gone; compared with another copy, unresolved V genes explain less than half, and the rest is unexplained. The DNA gave D and trimming, while V, J and clone size come from that table. The sample includes some 210,000 clones, with more than 85% observed a single time. The ten largest clones represent around 0.84% of the sample.

Sequencing input: peripheral blood. This clonotype originated in a man between 60 and 70 years old with COVID-19, enrolled during active disease. This chain joins TRBV5-1 to TRBJ2-1, with TRBD1 identical over 8 junction bases. The DNA sequence is as follows: TGCGCCAGCAGCTTGCAGGGGGCCTATGAGCAGTTCTTC. This encodes CASSLQGAYEQFF.